The present T cell receptor (beta chain) was sequenced within a study of cytomegalovirus exposure and HLA in healthy donors (TCRdb year 2017). At the level of the whole study: A later analysis indicated that the 120 or so validation repertoires were generated on the platform also employed for the roughly 720 repertoires of the first cohort. To predict cytomegalovirus infection status, the study combined high-throughput TCR immunosequencing, statistical association of individual TCRs with disease status, and machine learning. Besides the first cohort of roughly 660 subjects, a separate validation cohort made up of roughly 130 different subjects was used. The study aimed to test whether cataloging public T cell receptors could reveal signatures of past pathogen exposure.

Libraries were constructed by the immunoSEQ multiplex PCR assay. Concerning the study's data processing: To diagnose cytomegalovirus status from the catalog of TCR beta chain sequences, a statistical classification framework was built. TCRdb retrieved this table from immuneACCESS and kept in-frame rearrangements only. Not all clones are present; in checked studies, unresolved V genes account for under half, and no reason is known for the remainder. D and trimming were read from the DNA, whereas the V and J calls and clone size are those reported in that table. This sample gives 260,000 or so clones in total; around 87% of them show up just once. Of the sample, approximately 2.5% is held by the ten largest clones. Details on this clone: Its antigen remains unidentified. Base-call qualities are not available, and no considerably larger clone is one nucleotide away.

Separate from the roughly 650-subject first cohort, the validation cohort of roughly 130 subjects was the group to which the donors belonged. Measured from the cysteine to the phenylalanine, the CDR3 is 17 residues long. The entry retains the CDR3 DNA only, 51 bases that are in frame from base 1. CDR1 and CDR2 were assigned from the germline V gene as MGHDK and SYGVNS. After removal of 3 bases from V and 6 bases from J, the junction retains 12 bases not matched to a gene. Overall study results and their limits: The authors suggested that the approach could potentially be generalized to other disease states and immunological phenotypes. A total of fewer than 200 TCR beta chains were listed by the study as associated with cytomegalovirus. A later analysis lacked HLA typing for the validation cohort, so it scored co-occurrence in that cohort across all 130 or so repertoires. In both the original and validation cohorts, the classifier was reported to diagnose cytomegalovirus status with high specificity and sensitivity. In vitro tests confirmed that a few of the cytomegalovirus-associated TCR beta chains recognize cytomegalovirus antigens. Most TCR sequences were seen in very few donors, while some public TCRs were found in many individuals. Subsequent analysis determined that TCRs grouped into clusters in the first cohort also showed a tendency toward co-occurrence across the 120 or so validation repertoires, and roughly 95% of cluster scores exceeded 0.

This receptor was taken from a man aged 18 to 29 in good health and CMV-seronegative. Sample: PBMCs. Rearrangement joined TRBV25-1 to TRBJ2-3; 10 nucleotides in the junction match TRBD2. In nucleotides, the sequence is TGTGCCAGCAGTGACCTAAAACTAGCGGGGATGAGGGATACGCAGTATTTT. It specifies CASSDLKLAGMRDTQYF.